These 7 T cell receptor beta chains came from one sample sequenced in a study of T cells in Graves' hyperthyroidism and ophthalmopathy (dated by TCRdb to the late 2010s). Receptors were amplified or captured by multiplex PCR. Sequencing instrument: Illumina HiSeq 2000. Amplification of TCR beta CDR3 regions was carried out from RNA transcripts. The TCR CDR3 was subjected to a first round of RT-PCR using the HTBI primer set and the Qiagen OneStep RT-PCR kit. Using fastp trimming at Q25 and MiXCR clonotype assembly, TCRdb reanalyzed the public sequencing data and kept in-frame beta chains. Every distinct CDR3 protein forms one entry, paired with its most common genes and DNA. This sample holds about 400,000 distinct CDR3 sequences; 15% were observed only once. The ten largest clones take up about 33% of the sample. Sequencing was performed on blood. The receptors originated from a woman under 40 with Graves' hyperthyroidism.

In this sample, this clonotype turned up many times. The chain couples TRBV3-1 to TRBJ2-7, with 8 bases matching TRBD2. This CDR3 has 15 amino acids. The trim removed 1 base at V and 1 base at J, leaving 3 bases unmatched. Germline V gene sequence: CDR1 LGHDT, CDR2 YNNKEL (reference sequence). The CDR3 nucleotides read TGTGCCAGCAGCCAAGGGAGCGGGGGATCCTACGAGCAGTACTTC. Protein: CASSQGSGGSYEQYF.

The V gene is TRBV9, the J gene TRBJ2-7; maybe TRBD1 (6 bases). The germline gives CDR1 SGDLS, CDR2 YYNGEE. The germline V and J ends were trimmed by 4 bases and 3 bases, with 14 bases remaining between them. The CDR3 extends over 14 amino acids. CDR3 sequence reads: CASSPNTQGYEQYF. CDR3 DNA sequence: TGTGCCAGCAGCCCTAATACACAGGGCTACGAGCAGTACTTC.

This clonotype occurred many times. This chain links TRBV30 with TRBJ1-1, with D maybe TRBD1 (5 bases). Germline V gene data show CDR1 as GTSNPN and CDR2 as SVGIG (reference sequence). Between the trimmed V and J ends, which lost 4 bases and 8 bases, there was a span of 11 bases. The CDR3 spans 11 residues. The CDR3 coding sequence is TGTGCCTGGAATAGACAGTCAGAAGCTTTCTTT. Encoded protein: CAWNRQSEAFF. The full variable domain, in which reference TRBV30 and TRBJ1-1 provide the parts outside the CDR3, is SQTIHQWPATLVQPVGSPLSLECTVEGTSNPNLYWYRQAAGRGLQLLFYSVGIGQISSEVPQNLSASRPQDRQFILSSKKLLLSDSGFYLCAWNRQSEAFFGQGTRLTVV.

This clonotype has a count of ten or more. The CDR3 here is CASSPTPGREMYEQYF. The CDR3 DNA reads as TGTGCCAGCAGCCCTACGCCGGGGCGGGAGATGTACGAGCAGTACTTC. The rearrangement links TRBV28 to TRBJ2-7, with TRBD2 matching over 7 bases. The germline V gene encodes CDR1 MDHEN and CDR2 SYDVKM. The V and J ends lost 6 bases and 4 bases, in that order; junction bases with no gene match: 15. The CDR3 totals 16 residues.

This clonotype was counted between two and nine times. V gene TRBV3-1 combines with J gene TRBJ1-5, with 7 positions matching TRBD1. This CDR3 comprises 15 residues. CDR1 is LGHDT and CDR2 is YNNKEL in the germline V gene (reference sequence). The trim removed 5 bases at V and 5 bases at J, leaving 9 bases unmatched. The CDR3 bases are TGTGCCAGCAGCAACGGGGACAGAGAGGATCAGCCCCAGCATTTT. This sequence encodes CASSNGDREDQPQHF.

This clonotype occurred many times. The genes are TRBV20-1 and TRBJ2-5; TRBD2 matches at 13 bases. This CDR3 is built from 17 residues. The V segment lost 6 bases and the J segment 5 bases; nucleotides outside the gene matches: 15. Germline V CDR1 and CDR2: DFQATT, SNEGSKA (reference sequence). The CDR3 region has the DNA TGCAGTGCCCGACTTCCAGGACTAGCGGGAGTTAAGGAGACCCAGTACTTC. Translation gives CSARLPGLAGVKETQYF.

This clonotype was detected a few times. A read error may produce the germline difference seen at one junction end. The chain carries TRBV18 and TRBJ1-1; D is undetermined. The CDR3 has 14 amino acids. The germline gives CDR1 KGHSH, CDR2 LQKENI. The CDR3 bases are TGTGCCAGCTCACTGTACAGTAAGAACACTGAAGCTCTCTTT. It codes for CASSLYSKNTEALF.